Included here is one T cell receptor beta chain sequence, with context. This CDR3 has 14 residues. CDR1 and CDR2 from the germline V gene are MNHNS and SASEGT. V lost 2 bases and J lost 4, with 8 bases in between. Using immunoSEQ multiplex PCR, the repertoire was profiled, and TCRdb retains in-frame clones only, with some absent. The repertoire holds 90,000 or so clones, with 85% as singletons. This entry belongs to a study of blood T cell repertoires in COVID-19. Whole-study context: Acute and convalescent COVID-19 specimens originated in the United States, Italy and Spain.

The clonotype was recovered from a man aged 55-75 years with acute or convalescent COVID-19. The chain carries TRBV6-1 and TRBJ1-4; D is ambiguous. Sequenced: peripheral blood. The CDR3 nucleotides read TGTGCCAGCAGTGAACCCATGAGTAATGAAAAACTGTTTTTT. Its translation: CASSEPMSNEKLFF.